The present T cell receptor (beta chain) was sequenced within a study of blood T cell repertoires in COVID-19. Trimming cost V 6 bases and J 3 bases; bases outside gene matches: 6. Germline V gene lookup returns CDR1 SGHRS and CDR2 YFSETQ. The CDR3 sequence is 14 residues long. TCRdb's table, derived via immunoSEQ multiplex PCR, lists solely in-frame clones and lacks some. Here the sample spans 30,000 or so clones, approximately 92% being singletons. The receptor comes from a man older than 75 with acute or convalescent COVID-19. The sample comprised peripheral blood. The V and J genes are TRBV5-1 and TRBJ2-1; the match to TRBD1 covers 7 bases. This CDR3 reads CASTSGQFYNEQFF. The CDR3 DNA sequence: TGCGCCAGCACCTCGGGACAGTTCTACAATGAGCAGTTCTTC.